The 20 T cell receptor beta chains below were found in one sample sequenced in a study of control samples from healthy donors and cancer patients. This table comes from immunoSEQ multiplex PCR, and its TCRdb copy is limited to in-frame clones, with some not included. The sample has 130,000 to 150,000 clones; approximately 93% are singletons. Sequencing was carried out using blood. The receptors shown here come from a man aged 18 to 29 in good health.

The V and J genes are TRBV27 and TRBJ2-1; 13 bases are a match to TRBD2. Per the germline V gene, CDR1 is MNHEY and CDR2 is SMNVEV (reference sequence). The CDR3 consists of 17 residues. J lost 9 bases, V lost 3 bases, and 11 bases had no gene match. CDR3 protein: CASSFYPGLAGDGEQFF. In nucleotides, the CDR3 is TGTGCCAGCAGTTTCTACCCTGGACTAGCGGGAGACGGTGAGCAGTTCTTC.

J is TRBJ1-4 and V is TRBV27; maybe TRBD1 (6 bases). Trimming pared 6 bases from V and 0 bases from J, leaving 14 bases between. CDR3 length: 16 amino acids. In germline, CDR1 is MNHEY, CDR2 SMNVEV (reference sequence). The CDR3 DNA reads TGTGCCAGCAGAAGAGGGGGACCGGCAACTAATGAAAAACTGTTTTTT. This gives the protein CASRRGGPATNEKLFF.

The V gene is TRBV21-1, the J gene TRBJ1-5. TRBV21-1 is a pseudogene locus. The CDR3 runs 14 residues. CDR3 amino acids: CASSNPAPILPQHF. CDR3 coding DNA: TGTGCCAGCAGCAACCCAGCCCCAATATTGCCCCAGCATTTT.

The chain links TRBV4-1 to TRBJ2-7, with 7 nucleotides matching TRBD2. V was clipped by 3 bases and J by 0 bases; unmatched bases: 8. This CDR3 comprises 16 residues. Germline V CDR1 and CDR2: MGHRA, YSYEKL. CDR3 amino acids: CASSQAPSGRSYEQYF. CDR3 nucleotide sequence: TGCGCCAGCAGCCAGGCTCCTAGCGGCCGCTCCTACGAGCAGTACTTC.

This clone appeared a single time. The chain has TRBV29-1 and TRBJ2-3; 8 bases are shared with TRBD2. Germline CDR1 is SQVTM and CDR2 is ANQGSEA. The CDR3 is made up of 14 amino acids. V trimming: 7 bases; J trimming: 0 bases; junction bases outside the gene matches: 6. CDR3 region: CSAVAGFSTDTQYF. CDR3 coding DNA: TGCAGCGCTGTAGCGGGGTTTAGCACAGATACGCAGTATTTT.

The CDR3 loop is CSVQGAGSSYEQYF. The DNA for the CDR3 is TGCAGCGTTCAAGGGGCCGGGAGCTCCTACGAGCAGTACTTC. V and J are TRBV29-1 and TRBJ2-7, with D maybe TRBD2 (6 bases). There are 14 residues in the CDR3. Per germline, CDR1 SQVTM and CDR2 ANQGSEA. The V end lost 5 bases, the J end lost 0 bases, and 14 bases lay between the germline ends.

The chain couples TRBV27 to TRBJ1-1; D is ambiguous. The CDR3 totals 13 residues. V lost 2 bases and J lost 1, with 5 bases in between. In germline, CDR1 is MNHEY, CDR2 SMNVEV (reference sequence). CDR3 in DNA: TGTGCCAGCAGTTTAGGGTCGAACACTGAAGCTTTCTTT. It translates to CASSLGSNTEAFF.

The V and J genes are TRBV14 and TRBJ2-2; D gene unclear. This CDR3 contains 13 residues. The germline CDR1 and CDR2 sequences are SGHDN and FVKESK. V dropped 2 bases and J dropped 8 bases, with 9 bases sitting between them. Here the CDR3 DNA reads TGTGCCAGCAGCCAACGACCCTTAGGGGAGCTGTTTTTT. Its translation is CASSQRPLGELFF.

DNA for the CDR3: TGTGCCAGCAGTCCAGACAGGTCCAATCAGCCCCAGCATTTT. Protein: CASSPDRSNQPQHF. The J gene is TRBJ1-5, the V gene TRBV7-9; TRBD1 might be the D (6 bases). Trimming stripped 6 bases from V and 3 bases from J, with 12 bases between. Germline values: CDR1 SEHNR, CDR2 FQNEAQ (reference sequence). This CDR3 contains 14 residues. Together with reference TRBV7-9 and TRBJ1-5, the CDR3 gives the full variable domain: DTGVSQNPRHKITKRGQNVTFRCDPISEHNRLYWYRQTLGQGPEFLTYFQNEAQLEKSRLLSDRFSAERPKGSFSTLEIQRTEQGDSAMYLCASSPDRSNQPQHFGDGTRLSIL.

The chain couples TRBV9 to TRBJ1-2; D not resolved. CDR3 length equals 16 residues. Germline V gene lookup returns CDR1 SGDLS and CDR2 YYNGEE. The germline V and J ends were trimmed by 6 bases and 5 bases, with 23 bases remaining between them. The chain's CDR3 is CASNPYSPQWGYGYTF. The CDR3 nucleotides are TGTGCCAGCAACCCATACAGCCCTCAGTGGGGTTATGGCTACACCTTC.

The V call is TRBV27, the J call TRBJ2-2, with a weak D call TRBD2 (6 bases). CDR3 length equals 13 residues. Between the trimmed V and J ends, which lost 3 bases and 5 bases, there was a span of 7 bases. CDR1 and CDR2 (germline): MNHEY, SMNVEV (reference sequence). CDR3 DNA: TGTGCCAGCAGTTTCGGGAGAACCGGGGAGCTGTTTTTT. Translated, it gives CASSFGRTGELFF.

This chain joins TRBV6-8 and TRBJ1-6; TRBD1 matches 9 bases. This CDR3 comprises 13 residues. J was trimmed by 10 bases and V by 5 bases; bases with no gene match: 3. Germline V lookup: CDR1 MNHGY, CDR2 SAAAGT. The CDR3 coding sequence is TGTGCCAGCAGTACAGGGGGCAGCTCACCCCTCCACTTT. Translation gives CASSTGGSSPLHF.

The CDR3 spells CASSPTWRERNHEQYF. The CDR3 DNA is TGTGCCAGCAGCCCTACCTGGAGGGAGAGGAACCACGAGCAGTACTTC. The rearrangement links TRBV11-2 to TRBJ2-7, with D possibly matching TRBD2 (6 bases). CDR1 and CDR2 from the germline V gene are SGHAT and FQNNGV. This CDR3 is 16 amino acids long. Trimming shortened V by 5 bases and J by 5 bases, and 22 bases separated the two germline ends. The variable domain in full, with the rest retrieved from reference TRBV11-2 and TRBJ2-7, is EAGVAQSPRYKIIEKRQSVAFWCNPISGHATLYWYQQILGQGPKLLIQFQNNGVVDDSQLPKDRFSAERLKGVDSTLKIQPAKLEDSAVYLCASSPTWRERNHEQYFGPGTRLTVT.

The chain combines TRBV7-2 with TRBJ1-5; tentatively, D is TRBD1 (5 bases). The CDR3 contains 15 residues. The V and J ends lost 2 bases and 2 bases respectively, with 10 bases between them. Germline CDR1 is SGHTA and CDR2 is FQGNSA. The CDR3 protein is CASSLSGRGNQPQHF. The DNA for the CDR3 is TGTGCCAGCAGCTTATCGGGCAGGGGCAATCAGCCCCAGCATTTT.

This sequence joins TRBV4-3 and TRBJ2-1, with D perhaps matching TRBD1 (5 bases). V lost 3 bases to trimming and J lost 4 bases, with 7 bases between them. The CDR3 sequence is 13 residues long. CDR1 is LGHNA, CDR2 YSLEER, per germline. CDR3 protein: CASSHRQYNEQFF. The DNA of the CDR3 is TGCGCCAGCAGCCACCGACAGTACAATGAGCAGTTCTTC.

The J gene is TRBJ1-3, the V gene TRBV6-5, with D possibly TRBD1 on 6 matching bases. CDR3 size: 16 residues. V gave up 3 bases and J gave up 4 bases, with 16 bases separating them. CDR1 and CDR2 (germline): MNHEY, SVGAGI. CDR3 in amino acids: CASSYFRGNHGNTIYF. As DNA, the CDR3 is TGTGCCAGCAGTTATTTTAGGGGGAACCACGGAAACACCATATATTTT.

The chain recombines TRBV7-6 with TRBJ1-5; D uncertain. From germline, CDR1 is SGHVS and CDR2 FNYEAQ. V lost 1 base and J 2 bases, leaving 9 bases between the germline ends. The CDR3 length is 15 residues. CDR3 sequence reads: CASSLEGVGNQPQHF. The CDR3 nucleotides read TGTGCCAGCAGCTTAGAAGGCGTGGGCAATCAGCCCCAGCATTTT.

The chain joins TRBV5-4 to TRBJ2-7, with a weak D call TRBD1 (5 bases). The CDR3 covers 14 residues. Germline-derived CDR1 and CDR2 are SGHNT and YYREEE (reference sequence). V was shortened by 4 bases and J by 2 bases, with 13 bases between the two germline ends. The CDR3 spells CASSRGGLTYEQYF. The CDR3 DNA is TGTGCCAGCAGCAGGGGCGGCTTAACCTACGAGCAGTACTTC.

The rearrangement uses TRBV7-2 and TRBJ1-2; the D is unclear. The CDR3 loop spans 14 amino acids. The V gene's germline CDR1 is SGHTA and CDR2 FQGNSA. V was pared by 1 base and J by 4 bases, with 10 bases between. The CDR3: CASSLEKDLYGYTF. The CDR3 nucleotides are TGTGCCAGCAGCTTAGAAAAGGACCTCTATGGCTACACCTTC.

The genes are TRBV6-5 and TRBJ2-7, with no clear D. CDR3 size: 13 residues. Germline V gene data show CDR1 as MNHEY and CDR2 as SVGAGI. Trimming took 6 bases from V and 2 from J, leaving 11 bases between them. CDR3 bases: TGTGCCAGCAGGAGAGGCGTAGCCTACGAGCAGTACTTC. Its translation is CASRRGVAYEQYF.